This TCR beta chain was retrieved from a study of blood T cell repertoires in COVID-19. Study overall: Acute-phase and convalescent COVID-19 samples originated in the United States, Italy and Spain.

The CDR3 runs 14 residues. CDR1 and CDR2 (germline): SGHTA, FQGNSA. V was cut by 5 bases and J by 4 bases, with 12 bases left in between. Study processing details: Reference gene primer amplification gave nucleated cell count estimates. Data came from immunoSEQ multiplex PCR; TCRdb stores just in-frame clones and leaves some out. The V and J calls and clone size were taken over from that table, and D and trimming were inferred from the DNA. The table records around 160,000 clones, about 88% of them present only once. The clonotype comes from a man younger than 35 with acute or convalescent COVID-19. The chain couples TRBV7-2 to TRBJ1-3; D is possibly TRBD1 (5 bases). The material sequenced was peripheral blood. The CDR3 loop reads CASSADNMGNTIYF. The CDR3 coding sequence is TGTGCCAGCAGCGCGGACAATATGGGAAACACCATATATTTT.